This T cell receptor (beta chain) was identified during a study of blood T cells in healthy people across ages. The study, taken as a whole, reports: In these data, TCR beta diversity tracked strongly with naive T cell percentage.

The authors ran a second PCR of roughly 6 to 12 cycles using a sample-barcoded 5' primer and a J-beta primer mix. At least 3 million CDR3-containing paired-end reads were obtained per sample. TCRdb called the 5' RACE reads again in MiXCR, with one record for every CDR3 protein. The table shows approximately 810,000 distinct CDR3 sequences, with 29% occurring only once. In its sample, this clonotype was seen a few times. Its antigen is still unknown. CDR1 and CDR2 (germline): DFQATT, SNEGSKA (reference sequence). The junction had 9 bases not matched to a gene; V was cut back by 6 bases and J by 11 bases. The CDR3 has 12 residues. Healthy individuals of Caucasian origin from Russia, aged roughly 6 to 100, served as donors. Drawing of peripheral blood yielded about 9.7 milliliters from each donor.

The material sequenced was blood. This chain connects TRBV20-1 to TRBJ2-5; 10 bases match TRBD2. This receptor was identified in a woman of 80 years or more in good health. The CDR3, as DNA: TGCAGTGCAAAGCGGGGGGGGAATGAGCAGTACTTC. Translating it yields CSAKRGGNEQYF.